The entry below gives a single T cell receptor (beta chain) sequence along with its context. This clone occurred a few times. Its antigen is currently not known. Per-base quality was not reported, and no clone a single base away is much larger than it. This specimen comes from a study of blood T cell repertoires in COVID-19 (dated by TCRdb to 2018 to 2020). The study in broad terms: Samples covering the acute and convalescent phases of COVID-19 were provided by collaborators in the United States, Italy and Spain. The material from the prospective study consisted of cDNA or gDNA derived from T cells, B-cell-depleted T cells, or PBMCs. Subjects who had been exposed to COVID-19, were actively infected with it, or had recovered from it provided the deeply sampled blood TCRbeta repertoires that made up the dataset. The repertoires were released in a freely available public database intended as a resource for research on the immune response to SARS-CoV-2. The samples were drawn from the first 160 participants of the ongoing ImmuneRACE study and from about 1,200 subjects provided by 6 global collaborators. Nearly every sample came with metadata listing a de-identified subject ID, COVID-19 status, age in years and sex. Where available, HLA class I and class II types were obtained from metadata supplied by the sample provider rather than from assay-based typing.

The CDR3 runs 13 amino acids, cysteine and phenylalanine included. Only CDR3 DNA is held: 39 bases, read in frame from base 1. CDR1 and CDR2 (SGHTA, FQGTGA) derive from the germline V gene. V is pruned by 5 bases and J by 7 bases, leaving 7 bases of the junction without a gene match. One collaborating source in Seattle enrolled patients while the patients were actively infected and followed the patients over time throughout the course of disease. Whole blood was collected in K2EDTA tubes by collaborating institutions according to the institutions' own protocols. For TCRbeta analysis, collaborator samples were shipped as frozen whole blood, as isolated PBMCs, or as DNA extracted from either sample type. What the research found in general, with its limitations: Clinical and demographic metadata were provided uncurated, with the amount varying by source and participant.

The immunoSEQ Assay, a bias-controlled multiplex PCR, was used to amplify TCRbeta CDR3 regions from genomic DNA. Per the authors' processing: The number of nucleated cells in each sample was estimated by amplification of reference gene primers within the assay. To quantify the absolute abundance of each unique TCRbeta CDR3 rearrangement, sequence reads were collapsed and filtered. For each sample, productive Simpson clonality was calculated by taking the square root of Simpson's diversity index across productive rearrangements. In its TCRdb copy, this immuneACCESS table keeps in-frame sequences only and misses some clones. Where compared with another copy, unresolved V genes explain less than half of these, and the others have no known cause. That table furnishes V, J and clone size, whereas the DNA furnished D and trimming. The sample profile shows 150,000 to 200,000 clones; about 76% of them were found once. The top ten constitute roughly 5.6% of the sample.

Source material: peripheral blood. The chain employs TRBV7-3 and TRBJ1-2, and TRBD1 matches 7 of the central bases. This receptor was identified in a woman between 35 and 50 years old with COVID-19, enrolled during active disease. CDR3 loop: CASSPKTGSGYTF. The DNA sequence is TGTGCCAGCAGCCCTAAGACAGGGTCTGGCTACACCTTC.